The clone carrying this T cell receptor beta chain occurred a few times. The data stem from a study of blood T cell repertoires in COVID-19. Whole-study context: Acute and convalescent COVID-19 specimens originated in the United States, Italy and Spain.

The cohort comprised adults aged about 18 to 100 years residing in 20 to 25 US areas. Before being deemed recovered, Cohort 3 donors had two negative PCRs, clearance, or symptom resolution. Germline V gene sequence: CDR1 SEHNR, CDR2 FQNEAQ (reference sequence). There are 15 residues in the CDR3. J gave up 4 bases and V 5 bases, and 10 bases lay outside the gene matches. The data were produced by immunoSEQ multiplex PCR, yet TCRdb's version contains in-frame clones alone and is incomplete. The sample records more than 200,000 clones, about 89% being singletons. The chain combines TRBV7-9 with TRBJ1-1; 7 positions match TRBD1. The receptor was isolated from a woman in her 30s who had recovered from COVID-19. The source material was PBMCs or T cells enriched from blood (not recorded which). The CDR3 here is CASSIWRQGGTEAFF. The DNA for the CDR3 is TGTGCCAGCAGCATATGGAGACAGGGAGGCACTGAAGCTTTCTTT.